These 10 T cell receptor beta chains share one sample of origin, sequenced in a study of blood T cells in healthy people across ages. Sample-barcoded 5' priming and a J-beta primer mix drove a second PCR of roughly 7 to 11 cycles. Each CDR3 protein is one row after TCRdb ran MiXCR on the 5' RACE reads. Among about 1.4 million distinct CDR3 sequences listed, 55% to 75% were seen once. The material sequenced was blood. The receptors stem from a man between 18 and 29 years old in good health.

In its sample, this clonotype was seen a few times. This chain links TRBV5-1 with TRBJ2-1; tentatively, D is TRBD1 (6 bases). The CDR3 consists of 16 residues. CDR1 and CDR2 (germline): SGHRS, YFSETQ. Trimming removed 4 bases from V and 6 bases from J, with 20 bases in between. DNA of the CDR3: TGCGCCAGCAGCGACTCAACAGGGTATATCGGCAATGAGCAGTTCTTC. It is translated as CASSDSTGYIGNEQFF.

J is TRBJ2-1 and V is TRBV20-1; 9 nucleotides line up with TRBD2. The CDR3 is made up of 16 amino acids. CDR1 DFQATT and CDR2 SNEGSKA come from the germline V gene (reference sequence). V lost 0 bases and J lost 7; bases outside the gene matches: 10. CDR3 nucleotide sequence: TGCAGTGCTAGAGATACGGCTGCGGGAGGGAGGAATGAGCAGTTCTTC. Encoded protein: CSARDTAAGGRNEQFF.

The rearrangement joins TRBV20-1 to TRBJ2-6, with D perhaps TRBD1 (6 bases). V shed 5 bases and J shed 3 bases, with 20 bases lying between them. Germline loops: CDR1 DFQATT, CDR2 SNEGSKA (reference sequence). This CDR3 has 17 residues. CDR3 DNA: TGCAGTGCTTATACCTTCCCGCAGGGACATGGGGCCAACGTCCTGACTTTC. This codes for CSAYTFPQGHGANVLTF.

The V gene is TRBV28, the J gene TRBJ2-4, with D perhaps TRBD1 or TRBD2 (5 bases each). The J call may be in error: the DNA end matches TRBJ2-7 better. CDR1 and CDR2 from the germline V gene are MDHEN and SYDVKM. This CDR3 contains 12 residues. The CDR3 DNA reads TGTGCCACTCGGGACGTCTCCTACGAGCAGTACTTC. As protein: CATRDVSYEQYF.

The gene calls are TRBV29-1 and TRBJ2-3, with 10 nucleotides matching TRBD2. This CDR3 contains 15 residues. Unmatched junction bases numbered 11, after V lost 6 bases and J lost 5 bases. Germline V gene lookup returns CDR1 SQVTM and CDR2 ANQGSEA. The CDR3 loop reads CSVGLAGVQGDTQYF. DNA of the CDR3: TGCAGCGTGGGGCTAGCGGGGGTACAGGGAGATACGCAGTATTTT.

The chain is built from TRBV12-3 or TRBV12-4 and TRBJ2-3; D remains ambiguous. V was shortened by 6 bases and J by 6 bases, with 13 bases between the two germline ends. CDR3 length equals 13 residues. CDR3 residues: CASSRRVGDTQYF. The CDR3 DNA reads TGTGCCAGCAGCCGACGGGTCGGGGATACGCAGTATTTT.

The chain uses TRBV6-5 and TRBJ2-7; D possibly corresponds to TRBD1 (5 bases). Germline assignment: CDR1 MNHEY and CDR2 SVGAGI. CDR3 size: 13 residues. Trimming took 2 bases from V and 5 from J, leaving 10 bases between them. The DNA of the CDR3 is TGTGCCAGCAGTTACCAACAGGTCAACGAGCAGTACTTC. Translated: CASSYQQVNEQYF.

Written as DNA, the CDR3 is TGCGCCAGCAGCTTGCGCCGAGCTGGCGGGGGGACCTACAATGAGCAGTTCTTC. Translated: CASSLRRAGGGTYNEQFF. The V gene is TRBV5-1, the J gene TRBJ2-1; the match to TRBD2 covers 8 bases. From germline, CDR1 is SGHRS and CDR2 YFSETQ. After removal of 1 base from V and 2 bases from J, the junction contained 11 bases not matched to a gene. This CDR3 contains 18 residues.

The rearrangement links TRBV20-1 to TRBJ1-5; a possible D gene is TRBD1 (5 bases). V lost 5 bases, J lost 7 bases, and 15 bases lay in between. The CDR3 extends over 13 amino acids. The germline CDR1 and CDR2 sequences are DFQATT and SNEGSKA (reference sequence). CDR3 in DNA: TGCAGTGCTCCCTCAGAATCAGGGCAGCCCCAGCATTTT. Its translation is CSAPSESGQPQHF.

This clonotype has more than one count but fewer than ten. This chain joins TRBV27 and TRBJ2-7, with D possibly being TRBD1 (5 bases). Germline V gene lookup returns CDR1 MNHEY and CDR2 SMNVEV (reference sequence). CDR3 size: 16 residues. V lost 5 bases and J lost 3, with 20 bases in between. CDR3 loop: CASSPDNSGLIYEQYF. CDR3 DNA sequence: TGTGCCAGCAGTCCGGATAATTCAGGGCTTATCTACGAGCAGTACTTC.